Included here is one T cell receptor (beta chain) sequence, with context. Assay used: immunoSEQ multiplex PCR; TCRdb lists only in-frame clones, some missing. Altogether about 220,000 clones are present, around 94% being singletons, with the ten largest covering about 1.6%. The sample is drawn from a study of control samples from healthy donors and cancer patients. The CDR3 is 16 amino acids. V was pared by 3 bases and J by 6 bases, with 12 bases of the junction left unmatched. Germline lookup yields CDR1 LGHDT and CDR2 YNNKEL (reference sequence). The genes are TRBV3-1 (or the pseudogene TRBV3-2) and TRBJ2-3; 7 positions match TRBD2. This clonotype was obtained from a man in his forties or fifties in good health. Sequencing used blood. The CDR3 loop is CASSQSGGTRWDTQYF. The CDR3 DNA follows: TGTGCCAGCAGCCAGTCCGGGGGGACCCGGTGGGATACGCAGTATTTT.